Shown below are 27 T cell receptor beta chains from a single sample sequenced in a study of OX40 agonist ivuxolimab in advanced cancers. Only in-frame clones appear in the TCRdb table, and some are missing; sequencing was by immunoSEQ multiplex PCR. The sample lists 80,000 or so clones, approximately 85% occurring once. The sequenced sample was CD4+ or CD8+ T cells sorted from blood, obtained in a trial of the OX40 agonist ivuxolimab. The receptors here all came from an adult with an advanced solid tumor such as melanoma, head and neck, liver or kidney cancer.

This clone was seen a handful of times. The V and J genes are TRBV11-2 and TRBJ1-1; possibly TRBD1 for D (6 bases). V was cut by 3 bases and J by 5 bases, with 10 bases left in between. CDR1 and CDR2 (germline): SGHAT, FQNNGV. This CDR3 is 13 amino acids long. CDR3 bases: TGTGCCAGCAGCTTGGACAGCTGGACTGAAGCTTTCTTT. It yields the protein CASSLDSWTEAFF.

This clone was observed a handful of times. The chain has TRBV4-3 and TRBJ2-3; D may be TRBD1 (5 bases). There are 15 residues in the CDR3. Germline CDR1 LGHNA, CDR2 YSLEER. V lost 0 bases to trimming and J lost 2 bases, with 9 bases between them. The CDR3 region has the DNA TGCGCCAGCAGCCAAGAAGGGGCAGACACAGATACGCAGTATTTT. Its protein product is CASSQEGADTDTQYF.

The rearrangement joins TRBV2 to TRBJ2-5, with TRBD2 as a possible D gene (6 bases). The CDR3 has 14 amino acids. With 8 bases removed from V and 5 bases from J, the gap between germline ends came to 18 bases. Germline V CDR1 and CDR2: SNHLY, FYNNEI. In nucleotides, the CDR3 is TGTGCCAGCTTGGTGGGGCGGGGAAGGGAGACCCAGTACTTC. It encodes CASLVGRGRETQYF.

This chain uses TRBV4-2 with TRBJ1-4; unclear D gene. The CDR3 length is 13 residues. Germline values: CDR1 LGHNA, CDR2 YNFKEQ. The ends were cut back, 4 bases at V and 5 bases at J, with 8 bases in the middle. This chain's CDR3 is CASSPNPNEKLFF. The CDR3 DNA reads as TGTGCCAGCAGCCCTAACCCGAATGAAAAACTGTTTTTT.

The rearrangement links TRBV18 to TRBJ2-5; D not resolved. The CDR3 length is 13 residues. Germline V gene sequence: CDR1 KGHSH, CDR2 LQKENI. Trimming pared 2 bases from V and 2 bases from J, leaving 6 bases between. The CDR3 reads CASSPGPQETQYF. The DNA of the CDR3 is TGTGCCAGCTCACCAGGCCCACAAGAGACCCAGTACTTC.

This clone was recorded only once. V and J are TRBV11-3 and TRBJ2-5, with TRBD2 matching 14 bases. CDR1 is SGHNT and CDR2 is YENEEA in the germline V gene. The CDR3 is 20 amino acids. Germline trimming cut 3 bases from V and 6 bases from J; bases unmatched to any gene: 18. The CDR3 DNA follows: TGTGCCAGCAGCTTCAAAATGGATGGGACTAGCGGGGGCCCCGAGAAGACCCAGTACTTC. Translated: CASSFKMDGTSGGPEKTQYF.

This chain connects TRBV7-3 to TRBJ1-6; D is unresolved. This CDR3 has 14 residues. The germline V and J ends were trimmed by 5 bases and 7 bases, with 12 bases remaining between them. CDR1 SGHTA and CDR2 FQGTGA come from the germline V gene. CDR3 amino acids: CASSTARRNSPLHF. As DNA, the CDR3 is TGTGCCAGCAGCACTGCCCGGAGGAATTCACCCCTCCACTTT.

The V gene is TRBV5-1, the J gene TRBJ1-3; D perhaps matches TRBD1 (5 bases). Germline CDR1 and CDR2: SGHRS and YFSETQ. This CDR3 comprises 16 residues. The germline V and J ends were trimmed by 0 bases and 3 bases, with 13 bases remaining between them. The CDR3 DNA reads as TGCGCCAGCAGCTTGGATGGGGCCTCTCTTGGAAACACCATATATTTT. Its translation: CASSLDGASLGNTIYF.

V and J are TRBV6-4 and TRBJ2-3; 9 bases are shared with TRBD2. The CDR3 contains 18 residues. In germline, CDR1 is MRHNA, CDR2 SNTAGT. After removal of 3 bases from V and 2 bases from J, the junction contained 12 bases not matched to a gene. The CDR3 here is CASSEQSGLAASTDTQYF. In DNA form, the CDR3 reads TGTGCCAGCAGTGAGCAATCGGGACTAGCTGCCTCCACAGATACGCAGTATTTT.

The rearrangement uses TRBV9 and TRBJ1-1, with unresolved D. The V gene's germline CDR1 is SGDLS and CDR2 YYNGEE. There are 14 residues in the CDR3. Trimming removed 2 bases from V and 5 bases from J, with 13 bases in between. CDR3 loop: CASSVEAARTEAFF. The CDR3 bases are TGTGCCAGCAGCGTCGAAGCGGCGCGGACTGAAGCTTTCTTT.

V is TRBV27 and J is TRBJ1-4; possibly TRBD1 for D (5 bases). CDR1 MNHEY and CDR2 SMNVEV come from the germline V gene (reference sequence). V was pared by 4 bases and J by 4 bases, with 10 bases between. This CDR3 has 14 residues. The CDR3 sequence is CASSSLGGNEKLFF. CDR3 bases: TGTGCCAGCAGTTCCCTGGGGGGTAATGAAAAACTGTTTTTT.

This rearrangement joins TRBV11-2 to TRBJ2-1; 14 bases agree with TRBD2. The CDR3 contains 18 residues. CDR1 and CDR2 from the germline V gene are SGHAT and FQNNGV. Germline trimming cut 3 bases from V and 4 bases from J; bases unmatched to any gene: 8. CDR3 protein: CASSLRGLAGGPYNEQFF. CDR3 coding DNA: TGTGCCAGCAGCTTGCGAGGACTAGCGGGGGGCCCGTACAATGAGCAGTTCTTC.

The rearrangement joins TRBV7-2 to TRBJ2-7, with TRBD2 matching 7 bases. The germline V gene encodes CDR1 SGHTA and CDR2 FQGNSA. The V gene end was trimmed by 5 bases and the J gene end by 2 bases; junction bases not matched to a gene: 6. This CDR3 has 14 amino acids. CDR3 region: CASSHNGGTYEQYF. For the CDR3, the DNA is TGTGCCAGCAGCCACAACGGGGGGACCTACGAGCAGTACTTC.

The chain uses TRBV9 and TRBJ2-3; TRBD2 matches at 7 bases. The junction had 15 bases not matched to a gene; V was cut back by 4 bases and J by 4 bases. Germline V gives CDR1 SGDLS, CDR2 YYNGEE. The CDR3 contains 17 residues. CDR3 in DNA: TGTGCCAGCAGCCTACTCGGACTAGATGGGGTCGCAGATACGCAGTATTTT. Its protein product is CASSLLGLDGVADTQYF.

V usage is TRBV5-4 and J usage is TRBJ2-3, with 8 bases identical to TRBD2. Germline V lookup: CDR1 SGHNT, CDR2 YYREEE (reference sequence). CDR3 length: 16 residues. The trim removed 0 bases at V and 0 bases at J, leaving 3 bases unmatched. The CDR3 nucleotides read TGTGCCAGCAGCTTGGCTAGCGGGCTGAGCACAGATACGCAGTATTTT. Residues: CASSLASGLSTDTQYF.

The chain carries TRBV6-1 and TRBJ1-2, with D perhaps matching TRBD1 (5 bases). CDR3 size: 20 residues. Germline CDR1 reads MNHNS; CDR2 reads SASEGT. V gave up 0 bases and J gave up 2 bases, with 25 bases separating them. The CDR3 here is CASSEALTGSVGLGNYGYTF. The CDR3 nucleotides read TGTGCCAGCAGTGAAGCGCTGACGGGCTCGGTGGGGCTAGGAAACTATGGCTACACCTTC.

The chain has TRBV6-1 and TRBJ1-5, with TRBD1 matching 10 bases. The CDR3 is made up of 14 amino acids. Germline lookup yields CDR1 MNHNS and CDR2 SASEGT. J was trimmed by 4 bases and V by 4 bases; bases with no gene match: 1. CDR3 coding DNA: TGTGCCAGCAGTGGGACAGGGGGGAATCAGCCCCAGCATTTT. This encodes CASSGTGGNQPQHF.

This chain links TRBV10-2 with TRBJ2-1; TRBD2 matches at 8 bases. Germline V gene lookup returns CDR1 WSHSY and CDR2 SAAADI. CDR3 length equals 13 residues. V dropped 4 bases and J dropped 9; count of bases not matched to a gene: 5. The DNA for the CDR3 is TGCGCCAGCAGTGTGAGGACTAGCCCTGAGCAGTTCTTC. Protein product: CASSVRTSPEQFF.

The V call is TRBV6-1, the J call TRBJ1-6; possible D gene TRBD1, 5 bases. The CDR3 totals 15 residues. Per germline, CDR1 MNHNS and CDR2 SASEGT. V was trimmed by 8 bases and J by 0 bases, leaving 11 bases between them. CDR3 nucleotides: TGTGCCAGCCTCAAACAGGTCTCCTATAATTCACCCCTCCACTTT. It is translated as CASLKQVSYNSPLHF.

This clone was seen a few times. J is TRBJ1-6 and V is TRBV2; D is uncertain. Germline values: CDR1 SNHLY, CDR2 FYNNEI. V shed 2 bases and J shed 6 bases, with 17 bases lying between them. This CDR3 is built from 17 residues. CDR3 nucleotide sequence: TGTGCCAGCAGTGAATCCGCGATGGCCAGCCTTAATTCACCCCTCCACTTT. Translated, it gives CASSESAMASLNSPLHF.

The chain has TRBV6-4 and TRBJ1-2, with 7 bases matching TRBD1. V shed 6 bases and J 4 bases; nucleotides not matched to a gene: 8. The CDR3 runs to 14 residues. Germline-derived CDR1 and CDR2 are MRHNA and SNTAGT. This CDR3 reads CASRPTGASYGYTF. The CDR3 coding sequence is TGTGCCAGCAGACCCACAGGGGCTTCCTATGGCTACACCTTC.

DNA of the CDR3: TGTGCCAGCAGCGTGGGCAAGTTGGGGGGGCTCGACACTGAAGCTTTCTTT. Translation: CASSVGKLGGLDTEAFF. This chain uses TRBV9 with TRBJ1-1; maybe TRBD1 (6 bases). The CDR3 is made up of 17 amino acids. The germline V and J ends were trimmed by 2 bases and 3 bases, with 20 bases remaining between them. Germline assignment: CDR1 SGDLS and CDR2 YYNGEE. Looking up the rest from reference TRBV9 and TRBJ1-1 gives the full variable domain: DSGVTQTPKHLITATGQRVTLRCSPRSGDLSVYWYQQSLDQGLQFLIQYYNGEERAKGNILERFSAQQFPDLHSELNLSSLELGDSALYFCASSVGKLGGLDTEAFFGQGTRLTVV.

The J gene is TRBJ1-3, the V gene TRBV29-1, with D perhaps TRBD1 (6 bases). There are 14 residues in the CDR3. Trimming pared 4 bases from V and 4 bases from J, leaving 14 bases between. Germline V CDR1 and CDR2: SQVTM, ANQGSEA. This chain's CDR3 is CSVVMAGVGNTIYF. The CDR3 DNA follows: TGCAGCGTTGTGATGGCAGGGGTGGGAAACACCATATATTTT.

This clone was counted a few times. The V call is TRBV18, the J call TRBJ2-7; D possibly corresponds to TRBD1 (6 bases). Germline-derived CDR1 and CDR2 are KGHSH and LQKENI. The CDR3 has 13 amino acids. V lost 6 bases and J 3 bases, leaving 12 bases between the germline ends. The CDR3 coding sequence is TGTGCCAGCTCGGCAGGGGCGTACTACGAGCAGTACTTC. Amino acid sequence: CASSAGAYYEQYF.

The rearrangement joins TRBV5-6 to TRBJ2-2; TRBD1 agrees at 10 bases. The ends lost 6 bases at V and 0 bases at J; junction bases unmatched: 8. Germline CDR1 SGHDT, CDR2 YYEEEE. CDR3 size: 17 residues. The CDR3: CASTGTGAAPNTGELFF. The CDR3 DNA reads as TGTGCCAGCACCGGGACAGGGGCGGCCCCGAACACCGGGGAGCTGTTTTTT.

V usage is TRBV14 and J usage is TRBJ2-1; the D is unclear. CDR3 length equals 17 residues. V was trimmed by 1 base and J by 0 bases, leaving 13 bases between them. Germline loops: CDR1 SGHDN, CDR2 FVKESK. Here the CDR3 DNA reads TGTGCCAGCAGCCAAGCCACGGTGGAGAGCTCCTACAATGAGCAGTTCTTC. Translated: CASSQATVESSYNEQFF.

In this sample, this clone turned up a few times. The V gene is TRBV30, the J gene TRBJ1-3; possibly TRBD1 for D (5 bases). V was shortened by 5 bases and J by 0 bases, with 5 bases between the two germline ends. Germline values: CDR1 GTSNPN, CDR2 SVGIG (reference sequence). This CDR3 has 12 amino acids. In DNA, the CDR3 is TGTGCCTGGGGACACTCTGGAAACACCATATATTTT. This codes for CAWGHSGNTIYF. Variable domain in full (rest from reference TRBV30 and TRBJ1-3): SQTIHQWPATLVQPVGSPLSLECTVEGTSNPNLYWYRQAAGRGLQLLFYSVGIGQISSEVPQNLSASRPQDRQFILSSKKLLLSDSGFYLCAWGHSGNTIYFGEGSWLTVV.